This TCR beta chain was recovered during a study of blood T cell dynamics during melanoma immunotherapy. CDR3 length: 13 residues. The V gene's germline CDR1 is KGHSH and CDR2 LQKENI. Trimming removed 6 bases from V and 4 bases from J; junction bases left unmatched: 4. Time point of the sample: pre-treatment baseline. Prior systemic cancer therapy, immunosuppressant use and other active malignancies excluded patients. DNA loading was fixed at roughly 0.35 ug for all bulk PBMC samples. The table came from immunoSEQ multiplex PCR; TCRdb's copy has only in-frame clones and leaves some out. This sample has roughly 7,900 clones, with more than 75% found just once.

The source material was blood, sampled from a patient treated with checkpoint blockade. V is TRBV18 and J is TRBJ1-2, with 8 bases aligning to TRBD1. The TCR comes from a human donor with melanoma. This CDR3 is CASSLGQGYGYTF. CDR3 nucleotides: TGTGCCAGCTCTCTCGGACAGGGCTATGGCTACACCTTC.